What follows are 29 T cell receptor beta chains derived from one specimen sequenced in a study of CD8 T cells in ankylosing spondylitis. TCRdb processed the 5' RACE reads anew with MiXCR; each CDR3 protein has one entry. Of about 130,000 distinct CDR3 sequences listed, 5.5% to 7.5% are singletons. The specimen sequenced was blood, either unsorted or a sorted T cell fraction (not recorded which). Receptor source: a female donor with ankylosing spondylitis or in good health (not recorded which).

J is TRBJ1-1 and V is TRBV11-2; D not certain. The germline V gene has CDR1 SGHAT and CDR2 FQNNGV. V was trimmed by 0 bases and J by 0 bases, leaving 8 bases between them. This CDR3 spans 15 amino acids. CDR3 in amino acids: CASSLDRLMNTEAFF. For the CDR3, the DNA is TGTGCCAGCAGCTTAGACAGGTTAATGAACACTGAAGCTTTCTTT.

This clonotype came up many times. The V call is TRBV5-1, the J call TRBJ1-1; no definite D call. Trimming took off 0 bases at V and 1 base at J, with 7 bases between the two ends. CDR3 length: 14 amino acids. Per the germline V gene, CDR1 is SGHRS and CDR2 is YFSETQ. The CDR3 loop is CASSLGSENTEAFF. The CDR3 nucleotides are TGCGCCAGCAGCTTGGGTTCAGAGAACACTGAAGCTTTCTTT.

The chain recombines TRBV12-3 or TRBV12-4 with TRBJ2-5; 9 bases line up with TRBD1. There are 15 residues in the CDR3. The V and J ends lost 0 bases and 1 base, in that order; junction bases with no gene match: 0. The CDR3 is CASSLATGGQETQYF. Written as DNA, the CDR3 is TGTGCCAGCAGTTTAGCGACAGGGGGCCAAGAGACCCAGTACTTC.

This clonotype was counted ten times or more. The chain couples TRBV14 to TRBJ2-3, with 7 bases identical to TRBD1. With V trimmed by 3 bases and J by 0 bases, 6 bases remained unmatched. Germline CDR1 is SGHDN and CDR2 is FVKESK. CDR3 length: 16 residues. The CDR3 loop is CASSHWTGGSTDTQYF. The CDR3 nucleotides read TGTGCCAGCAGCCATTGGACAGGCGGAAGCACAGATACGCAGTATTTT.

There are many counts of this clonotype. This chain connects TRBV5-1 to TRBJ2-4; D possibly corresponds to TRBD2 (5 bases). The germline V gene encodes CDR1 SGHRS and CDR2 YFSETQ. With 0 bases removed from V and 2 bases from J, the gap between germline ends came to 9 bases. The CDR3 runs 15 residues. The CDR3 region has the DNA TGCGCCAGCAGCTTGGAGGAGGAAACCAAAAACATTCAGTACTTC. It encodes CASSLEEETKNIQYF.

This clonotype was picked up a small number of times. V gene TRBV27 combines with J gene TRBJ2-1; D remains unclear. CDR3 size: 14 residues. Germline CDR1 reads MNHEY; CDR2 reads SMNVEV (reference sequence). V was clipped by 5 bases and J by 4 bases, with 12 bases between them. The CDR3 DNA reads as TGTGCCAGCAGTCCGATGTCGGTTTACAATGAGCAGTTCTTC. Its translation is CASSPMSVYNEQFF.

This clonotype showed up just a few times. The chain links TRBV7-1 to TRBJ1-2, with 10 positions matching TRBD1. TRBV7-1 is placed among ORFs of uncertain function. The CDR3 runs 15 residues. The V segment lost 4 bases and the J segment 3 bases; nucleotides outside the gene matches: 5. The CDR3 bases are TGTGCCAGCAGCTACAGACAGGGGGCTGACTATGGCTACACCTTC. It translates to CASSYRQGADYGYTF.

This clonotype was found many times. V usage is TRBV12-3 or TRBV12-4 and J usage is TRBJ2-1, with D possibly TRBD2 on 6 matching bases. The CDR3 covers 16 residues. V lost 7 bases and J lost 6, with 22 bases in between. The CDR3 nucleotides read TGTGCCAGCACCCCAGGAGGGTTTGGGATCCCCAATGAGCAGTTCTTC. Its translation: CASTPGGFGIPNEQFF.

The sample holds many counts of this clonotype. This rearrangement joins TRBV4-2 to TRBJ2-7; TRBD1 is a possible D gene (6 bases). Germline V gene lookup returns CDR1 LGHNA and CDR2 YNFKEQ. This CDR3 comprises 16 residues. V gave up 4 bases and J gave up 2 bases, with 18 bases separating them. In DNA, the CDR3 is TGTGCCAGCAGCCCGACCCCCGGACAGACGACCTACGAGCAGTACTTC. This translates into CASSPTPGQTTYEQYF.

CDR3 sequence reads: CASTPPGSTNEKLFF. CDR3 DNA: TGTGCCAGCACCCCCCCAGGGTCGACTAATGAAAAACTGTTTTTT. The chain joins TRBV7-9 to TRBJ1-4, with D possibly being TRBD1 (5 bases). Trimming pared 7 bases from V and 2 bases from J, leaving 14 bases between. The CDR3 is made up of 15 amino acids. The germline V gene encodes CDR1 SEHNR and CDR2 FQNEAQ (reference sequence).

The chain couples TRBV6-1 to TRBJ2-2, with TRBD2 matching over 8 bases. Germline lookup yields CDR1 MNHNS and CDR2 SASEGT. The CDR3 length is 14 residues. Germline trimming cut 6 bases from V and 3 bases from J; bases unmatched to any gene: 3. Written as DNA, the CDR3 is TGTGCCAGCAGGGGACTAGTGGACACCGGGGAGCTGTTTTTT. It specifies CASRGLVDTGELFF.

This clonotype was detected ten times or more. The V and J genes are TRBV5-1 and TRBJ2-1; 8 positions match TRBD1. The CDR3 runs to 16 residues. In germline, CDR1 is SGHRS, CDR2 YFSETQ. The V gene end was trimmed by 4 bases and the J gene end by 5 bases; junction bases not matched to a gene: 11. The CDR3 bases are TGCGCCAGCAGCACCCTAGGACAGGGCGGGAACAATGAGCAGTTCTTC. Translating it yields CASSTLGQGGNNEQFF. The variable domain in full, completed from reference TRBV5-1 and TRBJ2-1, reads KAGVTQTPRYLIKTRGQQVTLSCSPISGHRSVSWYQQTPGQGLQFLFEYFSETQRNKGNFPGRFSGRQFSNSRSEMNVSTLELGDSALYLCASSTLGQGGNNEQFFGPGTRLTVL.

This clonotype was seen repeatedly, ten times or more. This chain connects TRBV12-3 or TRBV12-4 to TRBJ1-5; D is ambiguous. The CDR3 has 14 residues. Trimming removed 6 bases at V and 3 bases at J, with 12 bases between. Written as DNA, the CDR3 is TGTGCCAGCAGGAAGGGAAACAACAATCAGCCCCAGCATTTT. Its protein is CASRKGNNNQPQHF.

This clonotype was seen many times. Its ends do not fully match the called genes, so a read error is possible. V and J are TRBV11-2 and TRBJ2-3; TRBD1 matches 7 bases. CDR3 size: 18 residues. CDR1 is SGHAT, CDR2 FQNNGV, per germline. CDR3 sequence reads: CASTLSPPGTASTDTQYF. CDR3 in DNA: TGTGCCAGCACCTTATCTCCCCCCGGGACAGCAAGCACAGATACGCAGTATTTT.

This clonotype was counted ten times or more. The chain links TRBV5-1 to TRBJ1-1, with a weak D call TRBD1 (5 bases). This CDR3 comprises 14 residues. Trimming shortened V by 1 base and J by 2 bases, and 9 bases separated the two germline ends. Germline CDR1 and CDR2: SGHRS and YFSETQ. The chain's CDR3 is CASSLYQGNTEAFF. DNA of the CDR3: TGCGCCAGCAGCTTGTACCAGGGCAACACTGAAGCTTTCTTT.

This clonotype was counted ten times or more. The chain couples TRBV29-1 to TRBJ1-4; possible D gene TRBD1, 5 bases. CDR3 length: 12 residues. The germline V and J ends were trimmed by 4 bases and 8 bases, with 11 bases remaining between them. CDR1 SQVTM and CDR2 ANQGSEA come from the germline V gene. Here the CDR3 DNA reads TGCAGCGTTGCCCAGGGAGGCGAAAAACTGTTTTTT. Protein: CSVAQGGEKLFF.

Many counts were recorded for this clonotype. J is TRBJ2-7 and V is TRBV5-1; TRBD1 might be the D (5 bases). V lost 0 bases and J 9 bases, leaving 13 bases between the germline ends. Germline CDR1 SGHRS, CDR2 YFSETQ. This CDR3 spans 13 amino acids. CDR3 in amino acids: CASSLAIQGWQYF. The CDR3 DNA reads TGCGCCAGCAGCTTGGCAATCCAGGGTTGGCAGTACTTC. Filled out from reference TRBV5-1 and TRBJ2-7, the complete variable domain reads KAGVTQTPRYLIKTRGQQVTLSCSPISGHRSVSWYQQTPGQGLQFLFEYFSETQRNKGNFPGRFSGRQFSNSRSEMNVSTLELGDSALYLCASSLAIQGWQYFGPGTRLTVT.

There are a few counts of this clonotype. The J gene is TRBJ1-3, the V gene TRBV18; 10 positions match TRBD1. Germline V gene data show CDR1 as KGHSH and CDR2 as LQKENI. V shed 4 bases and J 4 bases; nucleotides not matched to a gene: 13. This CDR3 is built from 18 residues. Here the CDR3 DNA reads TGTGCCAGCTCACGACTCCCCACCGGGACAGGGGCCGGAAACACCATATATTTT. This gives the protein CASSRLPTGTGAGNTIYF.

Concerning this clonotype: A much larger clone sits a single nucleotide away, making a read error possible. This chain joins TRBV3-1 and TRBJ2-7; tentatively, D is TRBD2 (5 bases). Per the germline V gene, CDR1 is LGHDT and CDR2 is YNNKEL (reference sequence). This CDR3 has 13 amino acids. Here the CDR3 reads CASSQLLLRERYF. CDR3 DNA sequence: TGTGCCAGCAGCCAACTTCTCCTGAGGGAGCGGTACTTC.

This clonotype was seen at least ten times. The chain couples TRBV3-1 to TRBJ2-1; the D call may be TRBD1 or TRBD2 (6 bases each). Germline CDR1 is LGHDT and CDR2 is YNNKEL (reference sequence). V dropped 6 bases and J dropped 0 bases, with 15 bases sitting between them. This CDR3 is built from 16 residues. The CDR3: CASSRTGGLSYNEQFF. CDR3 bases: TGTGCCAGCAGTCGAACCGGGGGCCTCTCCTACAATGAGCAGTTCTTC.

Remarks on this clonotype: A read error is possible here, since a much larger clone lies one base away. The chain uses TRBV5-6 and TRBJ2-1; D unclear. This CDR3 spans 15 amino acids. Germline CDR1 and CDR2: SGHDT and YYEEEE. CDR3 nucleotide sequence: TGTACCAGCAGCTTTGGGTCGACGGACGTAGGTGAGCAGTTCTTC. Translation: CTSSFGSTDVGEQFF.

V and J are TRBV7-2 and TRBJ1-5, with 7 bases matching TRBD1. CDR1 is SGHTA and CDR2 is FQGNSA in the germline V gene. The trim removed 5 bases at V and 4 bases at J, leaving 11 bases unmatched. The length of the CDR3 is 16 residues. The chain's CDR3 is CASSPQGGALNQPQHF. The CDR3 DNA follows: TGTGCCAGCAGCCCTCAGGGGGGGGCTCTAAATCAGCCCCAGCATTTT.

Ten or more counts support this clonotype. The chain has TRBV6-5 and TRBJ2-4; TRBD2 is a possible D gene (7 bases). This CDR3 is built from 15 residues. Between the trimmed V and J ends, which lost 0 bases and 6 bases, there was a span of 12 bases. Germline V gene sequence: CDR1 MNHEY, CDR2 SVGAGI. CDR3 sequence reads: CASSYSGGAGNIQYF. CDR3 nucleotide sequence: TGTGCCAGCAGTTACTCGGGGGGGGCGGGAAACATTCAGTACTTC.

About this clonotype itself: It may be a read error: a sequence one base away is much more abundant. The chain combines TRBV2 with TRBJ2-3; 7 bases fit TRBD2. CDR3 size: 15 residues. V shed 7 bases and J 2 bases; nucleotides not matched to a gene: 9. Germline V gene sequence: CDR1 SNHLY, CDR2 FYNNEI. The CDR3 DNA is TGTGCCAGCAAAGCGGGGACTCCCTCCACAGATACGCAGTATTTT. Residues: CASKAGTPSTDTQYF.

There are many counts of this clonotype. This chain connects TRBV10-3 to TRBJ1-1; D is perhaps TRBD1 (6 bases). The CDR3 is 15 amino acids. CDR1 and CDR2 from the germline V gene are ENHRY and SYGVKD. The V end lost 0 bases, the J end lost 3 bases, and 11 bases lay between the germline ends. CDR3 sequence reads: CAISESTRGHTEAFF. The CDR3 DNA reads TGTGCCATCAGTGAGTCGACTCGGGGGCACACTGAAGCTTTCTTT.

Ten or more counts support this clonotype. The chain links TRBV29-1 to TRBJ1-2, with D unresolved. The V and J ends lost 1 base and 0 bases respectively, with 12 bases between them. Germline V gene data show CDR1 as SQVTM and CDR2 as ANQGSEA. The CDR3 length is 15 residues. CDR3 protein: CSVEGGPGPNYGYTF. CDR3 DNA: TGCAGCGTTGAAGGAGGGCCAGGACCTAACTATGGCTACACCTTC.

There are many counts of this clonotype. V and J are TRBV25-1 and TRBJ2-1; 8 bases map to TRBD2. V gave up 6 bases and J gave up 3 bases; unmatched junction bases: 4. Germline assignment: CDR1 MGHDK and CDR2 SYGVNS. The CDR3 loop spans 14 amino acids. DNA for the CDR3: TGTGCCAGCAGACGGGGGGGCATCTACAATGAGCAGTTCTTC. Residues: CASRRGGIYNEQFF. Together with reference TRBV25-1 and TRBJ2-1, the CDR3 gives the full variable domain: EADIYQTPRYLVIGTGKKITLECSQTMGHDKMYWYQQDPGMELHLIHYSYGVNSTEKGDLSSESTVSRIRTEHFPLTLESARPSHTSQYLCASRRGGIYNEQFFGPGTRLTVL.

This clonotype was found many times. This chain connects TRBV5-1 to TRBJ1-1, with unresolved D. CDR3 length equals 15 residues. Trimming pared 4 bases from V and 4 bases from J, leaving 17 bases between. Germline CDR1 and CDR2: SGHRS and YFSETQ. CDR3 nucleotides: TGCGCCAGCAGCCGGGCGGGAGTATTAAGCACTGAAGCTTTCTTT. Translating gives CASSRAGVLSTEAFF. The whole variable domain, filled in from reference TRBV5-1 and TRBJ1-1, reads KAGVTQTPRYLIKTRGQQVTLSCSPISGHRSVSWYQQTPGQGLQFLFEYFSETQRNKGNFPGRFSGRQFSNSRSEMNVSTLELGDSALYLCASSRAGVLSTEAFFGQGTRLTVV.

Ten or more counts support this clonotype. The rearrangement links TRBV12-3 or TRBV12-4 to TRBJ1-1, with TRBD1 as a possible D gene (6 bases). The CDR3 is made up of 13 amino acids. Trimming cost V 7 bases and J 4 bases, with 13 bases left between them. CDR3 in amino acids: CASKLDRFTEAFF. The DNA for the CDR3 is TGTGCCAGCAAACTAGACAGGTTCACTGAAGCTTTCTTT.